This T cell receptor beta chain originates from a study of blood T cell repertoires in COVID-19. Study information: There were acute and convalescent COVID-19 samples, and they came from the United States, Italy and Spain.

The table lists this clone with a count of one. Unmatched junction bases numbered 3, after V lost 4 bases and J lost 1 base. The CDR3 length is 15 residues. Germline V gene data show CDR1 as SGHRS and CDR2 as YFSETQ. Across about two dozen US areas, participants ranged in age from about 18 to 100 years. Grouping used clinical history reported by participants in a survey and questionnaire. Per the original data handling: For nucleated cells, counts were estimated from reference gene primer amplification. Libraries were prepared by immunoSEQ multiplex PCR; TCRdb keeps only in-frame clonotypes and omits some of them. The V and J calls and clone size were taken over from that table, and D and trimming were inferred from the DNA. The sample has 40,000 to 55,000 clones; almost 80% are singletons.

What was sequenced was PBMCs or T cells enriched from blood (not recorded which). The origin of this receptor is a woman in her forties or fifties with acute COVID-19. The chain recombines TRBV5-1 with TRBJ2-2; 8 bases align to TRBD1. For the CDR3, the DNA is TGCGCCAGCAGCATACAGGGGGGGAACACCGGGGAGCTGTTTTTT. It translates to CASSIQGGNTGELFF.